This TCR beta chain was found in a study of breast tumors, draining lymph nodes, adjacent tissues. MiXCR, run by TCRdb on the multiplex PCR reads, gives a single entry per CDR3 protein. The table includes some 130,000 distinct CDR3 sequences, 20% to 25% detected once. Trimming cost V 1 base and J 10 bases; bases outside gene matches: 7. CDR3 size: 15 residues. Germline V gives CDR1 SGDLS, CDR2 YYNGEE. This clonotype showed up many times. Samples came from axillary lymph nodes draining the breast cancer. The sequence came from a female donor with breast cancer. Some clones in this sample may be carry-over from other donors' samples. The chain recombines TRBV9 with TRBJ1-6; 8 nucleotides match TRBD1. The specimen was axillary lymph node tissue. The CDR3 DNA sequence: TGTGCCAGCAGCGTACCCTCGACAGGGGTCTCACCCCTCCACTTT. This translates into CASSVPSTGVSPLHF. The variable domain in full, with the rest retrieved from reference TRBV9 and TRBJ1-6, is DSGVTQTPKHLITATGQRVTLRCSPRSGDLSVYWYQQSLDQGLQFLIQYYNGEERAKGNILERFSAQQFPDLHSELNLSSLELGDSALYFCASSVPSTGVSPLHFGNGTRLTVT.